This is a list of T cell receptor beta chains from one sample in a study of T cell responses to AZD1222 COVID-19 vaccine. Sequencing used immunoSEQ multiplex PCR; TCRdb keeps in-frame clones, though not all of them. This table holds around 190,000 clones, roughly nine tenths found once. The source material was peripheral blood, sampled 28 days after the second AZD1222 dose. The receptors here all came from an adult who received the AZD1222 COVID-19 vaccine. The conserved cysteine and the conserved F or W are not part of the CDR3 here. Clone size is not always given. Where it is, it says once, few, many or a class for expanded clones.

size	V	CDR3
once	TRBV7-2	ASSPLMSSYNEQF
.	TRBV6-6	ASRSTGANQPQH
.	TRBV20-1	SASRDRVNNEQF
.	TRBV6-5	ASKTARAEGYT
.	TRBV7-2	ASSPLDRFGAGGESKLF
.	TRBV3-1/TRBV3-2	ASSQAWSGGVNTEAF
.	TRBV19	ASSTQASTDTQY
.	TRBV6-5	ATDGTFFSGNTIY
few	TRBV24-1	ATSDDRWTATYNSPLH
.	TRBV4-1	ASSQSLGLDTQY
.	TRBV27	ASTVNGQGDTQY
.	TRBV18	ASSPGTTYNEQF
.	TRBV24-1	ATSVYPSTGFFSGNTIY
.	TRBV6-5	ASSRGLAAYYEQY
.	TRBV15	ATSRDGRFENEQY
.	TRBV9	ASSVEAGLDTQY
.	TRBV19	ASSMERALRTDTQY
.	TRBV30	AWSKLAPYEQY
.	TRBV21-1	AIGRRGTEAF
few	TRBV7-3	ASSLDRGYTDTQY
.	TRBV9	ASAGGSSGNTIY
.	TRBV19	ASSIETGLNEQF
.	TRBV28	ASSVAGSSYNEQF
.	TRBV6-6	ASSYPYNEQF
.	TRBV4-1	ASSLDRASGNTIY